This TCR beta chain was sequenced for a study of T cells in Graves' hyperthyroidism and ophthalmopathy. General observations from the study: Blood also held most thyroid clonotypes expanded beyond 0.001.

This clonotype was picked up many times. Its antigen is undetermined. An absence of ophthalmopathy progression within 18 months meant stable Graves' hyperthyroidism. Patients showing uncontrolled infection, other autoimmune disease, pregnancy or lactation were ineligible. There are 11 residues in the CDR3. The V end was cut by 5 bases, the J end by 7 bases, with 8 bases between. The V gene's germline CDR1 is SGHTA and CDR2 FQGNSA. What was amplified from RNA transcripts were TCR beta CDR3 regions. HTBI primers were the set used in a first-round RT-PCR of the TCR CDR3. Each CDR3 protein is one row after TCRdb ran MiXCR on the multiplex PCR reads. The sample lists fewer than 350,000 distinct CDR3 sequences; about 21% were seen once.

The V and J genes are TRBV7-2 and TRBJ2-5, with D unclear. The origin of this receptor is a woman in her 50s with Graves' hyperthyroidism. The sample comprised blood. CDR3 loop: CASSDVGTQYF. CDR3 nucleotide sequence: TGTGCCAGCAGCGACGTGGGGACCCAGTACTTC.